This T cell receptor (beta chain) appears in the sequencing data of a study of blood T cell repertoires in COVID-19. This clone showed up just a few times. The CDR3 length is 16 residues. The V gene's germline CDR1 is SGDLS and CDR2 YYNGEE. The junction had 9 bases not matched to a gene; V was cut back by 3 bases and J by 2 bases. The data were produced by immunoSEQ multiplex PCR, yet TCRdb's version contains in-frame clones alone and is incomplete. The data hold about 36,000 clones, with about 81% observed a single time. The clonotype comes from a human donor in a cohort sampled during active or convalescent COVID-19. The donor label of this sample is uncertain. The rearrangement links TRBV9 to TRBJ2-3; the match to TRBD1 covers 7 bases. The material sequenced was peripheral blood. For the CDR3, the DNA is TGTGCCAGCAGCGCCCCCGGGACAGATAACACAGATACGCAGTATTTT. Its protein is CASSAPGTDNTDTQYF.